These 16 T cell receptor beta chains share one sample of origin, sequenced in a study of blood T cell repertoires in COVID-19. Assay: immunoSEQ multiplex PCR; the TCRdb copy retains only in-frame clones and omits some. This table has some 250,000 clones, roughly 87% appearing once. The sample consisted of peripheral blood. The receptors were sampled from a young woman with acute or convalescent COVID-19.

The chain recombines TRBV3-1 (or the pseudogene TRBV3-2) with TRBJ2-7; 12 bases line up with TRBD2. With V trimmed by 1 base and J by 4 bases, 11 bases remained unmatched. Germline loops: CDR1 LGHDT, CDR2 YNNKEL (reference sequence). The CDR3 consists of 18 residues. In DNA form, the CDR3 reads TGTGCCAGCAGCCAAGCACCGACTAGCGGGAGTATGGGGTACGAGCAGTACTTC. It translates to CASSQAPTSGSMGYEQYF.

V usage is TRBV30 and J usage is TRBJ1-1; 9 bases agree with TRBD1. The J segment lost 6 bases and the V segment lost 2 bases, leaving 10 bases of the junction unmatched. The CDR3 is made up of 15 amino acids. In germline, CDR1 is GTSNPN, CDR2 SVGIG (reference sequence). The CDR3 nucleotides read TGTGCCTGGAGTAATACGGGACAGGGCATGCCTGAAGCTTTCTTT. The encoded protein is CAWSNTGQGMPEAFF.

This chain uses TRBV3-1 (or the pseudogene TRBV3-2) with TRBJ2-1; D might be TRBD2 (5 bases). The CDR3 is made up of 12 amino acids. V was shortened by 5 bases and J by 13 bases, with 15 bases between the two germline ends. CDR1 is LGHDT, CDR2 YNNKEL, per germline (reference sequence). CDR3 DNA sequence: TGTGCCAGCAGCACCGATAGGGAGTATCAGTTCTTC. Translation: CASSTDREYQFF.

The V gene is TRBV24-1, the J gene TRBJ1-6, with D unclear. CDR3 length: 21 amino acids. V was pared by 0 bases and J by 0 bases, with 20 bases between. CDR1 and CDR2 from the germline V gene are KGHDR and SFDVKD. Here the CDR3 reads CATSDLLGREGTSSYNSPLHF. CDR3 nucleotide sequence: TGTGCCACCAGTGATTTGTTGGGCAGAGAGGGAACTAGCTCCTATAATTCACCCCTCCACTTT.

CDR3 region: CASSEYMGAGKLFF. The CDR3 coding sequence is TGTGCCAGCAGTGAATATATGGGGGCGGGAAAACTGTTTTTT. V is TRBV25-1 and J is TRBJ1-4; possibly TRBD1 for D (6 bases). V lost 0 bases and J lost 10, with 12 bases in between. This CDR3 is built from 14 residues. Germline V gene sequence: CDR1 MGHDK, CDR2 SYGVNS.

The count of this clone is one. This rearrangement joins TRBV3-1 (or the pseudogene TRBV3-2) to TRBJ2-2; TRBD2 aligns across 11 bases. The V segment lost 4 bases and the J segment 0 bases; nucleotides outside the gene matches: 1. Per germline, CDR1 LGHDT and CDR2 YNNKEL (reference sequence). The CDR3 is 16 residues long. The CDR3 sequence is CASSRTSGSNTGELFF. The CDR3 nucleotides read TGTGCCAGCAGCCGGACTAGCGGGTCGAACACCGGGGAGCTGTTTTTT.

This clone was counted a single time. The V and J genes are TRBV7-9 and TRBJ2-1; 7 bases are a match to TRBD2. The V gene's germline CDR1 is SEHNR and CDR2 FQNEAQ (reference sequence). This CDR3 spans 16 amino acids. V was clipped by 1 base and J by 6 bases; unmatched bases: 9. CDR3 bases: TGTGCCAGCAGCTTAGTGAGGGCGGGAGTACTCAATGAGCAGTTCTTC. Protein: CASSLVRAGVLNEQFF.

The rearrangement uses TRBV6-5 and TRBJ2-5; D perhaps matches TRBD2 (7 bases). The CDR3 spans 14 residues. The V end lost 6 bases, the J end lost 1 base, and 12 bases lay between the germline ends. Germline V lookup: CDR1 MNHEY, CDR2 SVGAGI. This chain's CDR3 is CASRKGEGQETQYF. As DNA, the CDR3 is TGTGCCAGCAGGAAGGGGGAGGGCCAAGAGACCCAGTACTTC.

The rearrangement uses TRBV18 and TRBJ2-2; D possibly corresponds to TRBD1 (7 bases). Germline CDR1 and CDR2: KGHSH and LQKENI. V dropped 2 bases and J dropped 5 bases, with 24 bases sitting between them. The CDR3 runs 19 residues. The CDR3 loop is CASSPRGLTGRSVTGELFF. CDR3 in DNA: TGTGCCAGCTCACCAAGGGGGCTTACAGGGAGGTCGGTGACCGGGGAGCTGTTTTTT.

The CDR3 DNA sequence: TGCAGCGTTGAAGATTTGGACAGCGTAGAGACCCAGTACTTC. Translation: CSVEDLDSVETQYF. J is TRBJ2-5 and V is TRBV29-1, with D perhaps matching TRBD1 (6 bases). CDR3 length: 14 residues. Germline CDR1 and CDR2: SQVTM and ANQGSEA. V shed 0 bases and J shed 4 bases, with 12 bases lying between them. Full variable domain (remainder filled in from reference TRBV29-1 and TRBJ2-5): SAVISQKPSRDICQRGTSLTIQCQVDSQVTMMFWYRQQPGQSLTLIATANQGSEATYESGFVIDKFPISRPNLTFSTLTVSNMSPEDSSIYLCSVEDLDSVETQYFGPGTRLLVL.

V is TRBV18 and J is TRBJ2-7; D gene ambiguous. V lost 0 bases, J lost 6 bases, and 9 bases lay in between. CDR1 and CDR2 (germline): KGHSH, LQKENI. The CDR3 has 13 residues. CDR3 protein: CASSPPMAAEQYF. CDR3 coding DNA: TGTGCCAGCTCACCACCGATGGCGGCCGAGCAGTACTTC.

The chain has TRBV12-5 and TRBJ2-5; the match to TRBD2 covers 12 bases. The CDR3 covers 20 residues. The germline V gene encodes CDR1 LGHNT and CDR2 FRNRAP. J was trimmed by 5 bases and V by 0 bases; bases with no gene match: 16. Here the CDR3 reads CASGLVTLTQLAGGLETQYF. As DNA, the CDR3 is TGTGCTAGTGGTTTGGTAACGTTGACCCAACTAGCGGGAGGTTTGGAGACCCAGTACTTC. Combining the CDR3 with reference TRBV12-5 and TRBJ2-5 gives the whole variable domain DARVTQTPRHKVTEMGQEVTMRCQPILGHNTVFWYRQTMMQGLELLAYFRNRAPLDDSGMPKDRFSAEMPDATLATLKIQPSEPRDSAVYFCASGLVTLTQLAGGLETQYFGPGTRLLVL.

This chain joins TRBV9 and TRBJ1-6; D uncertain. The CDR3 spans 15 residues. Germline V gene data show CDR1 as SGDLS and CDR2 as YYNGEE. Trimming stripped 4 bases from V and 5 bases from J, with 13 bases between. The CDR3 loop is CASSSEGTDNSPLHF. CDR3 DNA: TGTGCCAGCAGCAGTGAGGGAACGGATAATTCACCCCTCCACTTT. Combining the CDR3 with reference TRBV9 and TRBJ1-6 gives the whole variable domain DSGVTQTPKHLITATGQRVTLRCSPRSGDLSVYWYQQSLDQGLQFLIQYYNGEERAKGNILERFSAQQFPDLHSELNLSSLELGDSALYFCASSSEGTDNSPLHFGNGTRLTVT.

This sequence joins TRBV5-1 and TRBJ2-3, with 7 bases that match TRBD2. This CDR3 contains 16 residues. Germline lookup yields CDR1 SGHRS and CDR2 YFSETQ. V shed 6 bases, J shed 5 bases, and the junction held 15 bases outside the gene matches. The CDR3 nucleotides are TGCGCCAGCAAAACCCCGGGCGGGAGATTAGGAGATACGCAGTATTTT. It translates to CASKTPGGRLGDTQYF.

This chain joins TRBV11-2 and TRBJ2-7; TRBD2 matches at 7 bases. Losses at the gene ends were 3 bases for V and 7 bases for J; bases not matched to a gene: 3. This CDR3 is built from 12 residues. Germline-derived CDR1 and CDR2 are SGHAT and FQNNGV. The chain's CDR3 is CASSFGGREQYF. The CDR3 DNA reads TGTGCCAGCAGCTTTGGCGGGAGAGAGCAGTACTTC.

This clone has more than one count but fewer than ten. The gene calls are TRBV30 and TRBJ1-6; a weak D match, TRBD1 (6 bases). Trimming took off 8 bases at V and 7 bases at J, with 15 bases between the two ends. The CDR3 length is 13 residues. CDR1 is GTSNPN and CDR2 is SVGIG in the germline V gene (reference sequence). CDR3 amino acids: CAINRDHNSPLHF. The CDR3 DNA is TGTGCCATCAACAGGGATCACAATTCACCCCTCCACTTT.